This T cell receptor (beta chain) originates from a study of blood T cell repertoires in COVID-19. About the study: Acute and convalescent COVID-19 samples came from the United States, Italy and Spain. Sources were T cells, B-cell-depleted T cells, or PBMCs; the material itself was cDNA or gDNA.

There are a few counts of this clone. The table came from immunoSEQ multiplex PCR; TCRdb's copy has only in-frame clones and leaves some out. The sample lists about 220,000 clones, more than 75% occurring once. The V end lost 1 base, the J end lost 1 base, and 8 bases lay between the germline ends. This CDR3 is 15 amino acids long. Germline loops: CDR1 MGHDK, CDR2 SYGVNS. Patients at the Seattle site were enrolled during active infection and followed longitudinally. The TCR sequence derives from a woman of 80 years or more with COVID-19, enrolled during active disease. V usage is TRBV25-1 and J usage is TRBJ2-1; the D gene is possibly TRBD2 (5 bases). The sequenced material came from peripheral blood. The CDR3 DNA sequence: TGTGCCAGCAGTGAATTTGGCGGGTCCTACAATGAGCAGTTCTTC. It encodes CASSEFGGSYNEQFF.